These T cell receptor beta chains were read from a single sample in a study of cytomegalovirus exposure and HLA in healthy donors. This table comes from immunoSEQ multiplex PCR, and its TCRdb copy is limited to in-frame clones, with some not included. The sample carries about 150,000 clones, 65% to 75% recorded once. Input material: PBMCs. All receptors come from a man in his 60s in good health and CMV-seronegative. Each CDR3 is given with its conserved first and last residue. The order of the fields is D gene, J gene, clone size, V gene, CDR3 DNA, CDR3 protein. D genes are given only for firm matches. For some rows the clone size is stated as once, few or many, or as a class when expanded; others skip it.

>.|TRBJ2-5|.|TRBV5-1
TGCGCCAGCAGCACTGAGGACAGCCAAGAGACCCAGTACTTC
CASSTEDSQETQYF
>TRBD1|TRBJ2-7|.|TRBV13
TGTGCCAGCAGCGAGGGGGACAGGGAGAACGCCTACGAGCAGTACTTC
CASSEGDRENAYEQYF
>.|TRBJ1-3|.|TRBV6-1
TGTGCCAGCAGTGAAATTCAGGGAAACACCATATATTTT
CASSEIQGNTIYF
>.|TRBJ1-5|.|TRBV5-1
TGCGCCAGCAGCTTGCTGGGGGCAGGCCAGCCCCAGCATTTT
CASSLLGAGQPQHF
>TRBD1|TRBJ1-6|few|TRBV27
TGTGCCAGCGCCCGGGACAGGGGCAATTCACCCCTCCACTTT
CASARDRGNSPLHF
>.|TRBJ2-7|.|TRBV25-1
TGTGCCAGCACCTCAGGGGGGTCCCCAGGCTACGAGCAGTACTTC
CASTSGGSPGYEQYF
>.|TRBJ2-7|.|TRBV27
TGTGCCAGCAGTTTACGAGTTTTAGACTACGAGCAGTACTTC
CASSLRVLDYEQYF
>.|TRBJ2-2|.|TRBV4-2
TGTGCCAGCAGCCAAGATCGAGGAGGAGGGACGAACACCGGGGAGCTGTTTTTT
CASSQDRGGGTNTGELFF
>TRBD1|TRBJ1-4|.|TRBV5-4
TGTGCCAGCAGCTTGACCGGGACAGGGGACGAAAAACTGTTTTTT
CASSLTGTGDEKLFF
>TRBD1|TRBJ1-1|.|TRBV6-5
TGTGCCAGCAGTCACCGGACAGGGCTCCCTGAAGCTTTCTTT
CASSHRTGLPEAFF
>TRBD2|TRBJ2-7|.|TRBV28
TGTGCCAGCAGCCAAGCGGGGTTAACCTACGAGCAGTACTTC
CASSQAGLTYEQYF
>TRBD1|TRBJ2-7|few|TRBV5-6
TGTGCCAGCAGCTTAGGGGACAGGGGGTCCTACGAGCAGTACTTC
CASSLGDRGSYEQYF
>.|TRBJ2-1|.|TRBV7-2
TGTGCCACCGCGGTAGCGACTGAGCAGTTCTTC
CATAVATEQFF
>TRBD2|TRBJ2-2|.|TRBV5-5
TGTGCCAGCATCCTAGCGGGAGGGATTGACGGGGAGCTGTTTTTT
CASILAGGIDGELFF
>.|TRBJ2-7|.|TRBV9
TGTGCCAGCAGCGCGTGGGGGACACAGGGTGCCGACAACGAGCAGTACTTC
CASSAWGTQGADNEQYF
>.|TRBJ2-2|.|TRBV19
TGTGCCAGTAGTATATCTCCTTGGAACACCGGGGAGCTGTTTTTT
CASSISPWNTGELFF
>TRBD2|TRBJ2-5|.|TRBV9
TGTGCCAGCAGCACCGCCGGACTAGGGCAAGAGACCCAGTACTTC
CASSTAGLGQETQYF
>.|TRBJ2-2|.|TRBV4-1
TGCGCCAGCAGCCAAGTGACTCCCGGGGAGCTGTTTTTT
CASSQVTPGELFF
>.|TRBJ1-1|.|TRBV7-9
TGTGCCAGCAGCTACGGGATTTTGGACACTGAAGCTTTCTTT
CASSYGILDTEAFF
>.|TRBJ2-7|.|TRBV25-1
TGTGCCAGCAGTGAATCCGGTGACGAGCAGTACTTC
CASSESGDEQYF
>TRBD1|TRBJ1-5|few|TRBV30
TGTGCCTGGGGGACAGGGTTCAATCAGCCCCAGCATTTT
CAWGTGFNQPQHF
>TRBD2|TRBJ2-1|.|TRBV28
TGTGCCAGCACCACTAGCGACAATGAGCAGTTCTTC
CASTTSDNEQFF
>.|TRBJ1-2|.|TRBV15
TGTGCCACCAGCCCCCGAGGTACTACTAACTATGGCTACACCTTC
CATSPRGTTNYGYTF
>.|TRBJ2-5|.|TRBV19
TGTGCCAGTAGTCGAGTCCGTGGGGCAAAGGGGGAGACCCAGTACTTC
CASSRVRGAKGETQYF
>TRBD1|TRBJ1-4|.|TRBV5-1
TGCGCCAGCAGCTTGTCAGGACAGGGAGCTAATGAAAAACTGTTTTTT
CASSLSGQGANEKLFF
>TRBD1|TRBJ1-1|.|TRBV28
TGTGCCAGCAGACCCGGACAGGGGATGAACACTGAAGCTTTCTTT
CASRPGQGMNTEAFF
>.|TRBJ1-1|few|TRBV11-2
TGTGCCAGCAGCTTAGAGTTTGGCAGGCGGAACACTGAAGCTTTCTTT
CASSLEFGRRNTEAFF
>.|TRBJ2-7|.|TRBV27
TGTGCCAGCAGTCCCCTCAGCGAGACCTACGAGCAGTACTTC
CASSPLSETYEQYF
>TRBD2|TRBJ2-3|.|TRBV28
TGTGCCATCCGGGGAGGCGGGAGGAACACAGATACGCAGTATTTT
CAIRGGGRNTDTQYF
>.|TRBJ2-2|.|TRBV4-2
TGTGCCAGCAGCCAAGTTGGGGAGGCCGGGGAGCTGTTTTTT
CASSQVGEAGELFF
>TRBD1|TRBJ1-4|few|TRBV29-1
TGCAGCGTTGAAGATCGGACAGGGGGGAATGAAAAACTGTTTTTT
CSVEDRTGGNEKLFF
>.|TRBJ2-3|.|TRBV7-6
TGTGCCAGCAGCTTTGCGGGAGATACGCAGTATTTT
CASSFAGDTQYF
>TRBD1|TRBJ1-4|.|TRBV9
TGTGCCAGCAGCCTCTCCGGGACAGGGCCTTTCAATGAAAAACTGTTTTTT
CASSLSGTGPFNEKLFF
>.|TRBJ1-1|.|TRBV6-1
TGTGCCAGCAGTGAACTTCCGCTGGGCAGTCCTGAAGCTTTCTTT
CASSELPLGSPEAFF
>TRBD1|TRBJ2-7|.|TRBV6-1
TGTGCCAGCAGTTTGGGACAGGGGAGGAATTACGAGCAGTACTTC
CASSLGQGRNYEQYF
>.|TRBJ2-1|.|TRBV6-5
TGTGCCAGCAGCAGGCCGCAGTTCTTC
CASSRPQFF
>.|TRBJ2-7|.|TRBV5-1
TGCGCCAGCAGCTTGGGAAGGGGGACGCTGTACGAGCAGTACTTC
CASSLGRGTLYEQYF
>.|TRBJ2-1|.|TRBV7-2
TGTGCCAGCAGCTTAGGGCTAGCATCCGATGAGCAGTTCTTC
CASSLGLASDEQFF
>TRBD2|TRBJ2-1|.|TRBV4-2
TGTGCCAGCAGCCTCGGGACTAGCGGGATCCCCGAGCAGTTCTTC
CASSLGTSGIPEQFF
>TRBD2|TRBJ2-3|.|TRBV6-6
TGTGCCAGCAGGGAGGAGCGGGAGTCTACAGATACGCAGTATTTT
CASREERESTDTQYF
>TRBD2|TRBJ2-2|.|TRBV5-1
TGCGCCAGCAGCTGGGGACTACGGAACACCGGGGAGCTGTTTTTT
CASSWGLRNTGELFF
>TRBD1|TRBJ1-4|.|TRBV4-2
TGTGCCAGCAGCCAAGATCGGACAGGGTCGGTTGAAAAACTGTTTTTT
CASSQDRTGSVEKLFF
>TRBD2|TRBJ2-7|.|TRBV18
TGTGCCAGCTCACCTTCCTTAGCGGGACGAACCTACGAGCAGTACTTC
CASSPSLAGRTYEQYF
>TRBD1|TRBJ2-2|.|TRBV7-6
TGTGCCAGCAGGCGAACAGGGGCCACCGGGGAGCTGTTTTTT
CASRRTGATGELFF
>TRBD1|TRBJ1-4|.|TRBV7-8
TGTGCCAGCAGGACAGGGGGAGAAAAACTGTTTTTT
CASRTGGEKLFF
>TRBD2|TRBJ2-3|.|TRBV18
TGTGCCAGCTCACCTTACTTGACCAGCGGGAGAGGGGATACGCAGTATTTT
CASSPYLTSGRGDTQYF